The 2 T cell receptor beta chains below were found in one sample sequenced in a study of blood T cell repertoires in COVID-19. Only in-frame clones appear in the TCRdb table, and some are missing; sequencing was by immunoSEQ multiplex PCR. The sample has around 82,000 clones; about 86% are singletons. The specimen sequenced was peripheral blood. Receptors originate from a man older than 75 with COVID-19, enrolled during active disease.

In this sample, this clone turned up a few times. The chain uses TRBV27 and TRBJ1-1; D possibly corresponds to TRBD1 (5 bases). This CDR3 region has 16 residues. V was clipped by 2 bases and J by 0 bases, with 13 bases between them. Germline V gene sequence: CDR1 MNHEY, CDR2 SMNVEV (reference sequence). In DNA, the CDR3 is TGTGCCAGCAGTTTAATCGGGGGACGGCTGAACACTGAAGCTTTCTTT. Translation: CASSLIGGRLNTEAFF.

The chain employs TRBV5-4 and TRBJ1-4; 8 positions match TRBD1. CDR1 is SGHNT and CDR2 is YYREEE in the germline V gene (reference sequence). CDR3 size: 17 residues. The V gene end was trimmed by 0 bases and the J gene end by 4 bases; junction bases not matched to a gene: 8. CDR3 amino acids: CASSLAGTGGNNEKLFF. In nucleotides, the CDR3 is TGTGCCAGCAGCTTGGCCGGAACAGGGGGAAATAATGAAAAACTGTTTTTT.